The sequence of this T cell receptor beta chain was determined in a study of blood T cell repertoires in COVID-19. Trimming stripped 1 base from V and 5 bases from J, with 9 bases between. Germline V gene lookup returns CDR1 SGHRS and CDR2 YFSETQ. The CDR3 runs to 13 residues. Participants, about 18 to 90 years old, spanned 25 or so US areas. Cohort 3 donors counted as recovered after two negative PCRs, clearance, or resolved symptoms. Study processing details: Estimation of nucleated cell counts relied on the amplification of reference gene primers. Only in-frame clones appear in the TCRdb table, and some are missing; sequencing was by immunoSEQ multiplex PCR. From that table come the V and J calls and clone size; the DNA was used to work out D and trimming. The table records fewer than 350,000 clones, roughly 89% of them present only once.

The sequence was obtained from a middle-aged woman who had recovered from COVID-19. The chain employs TRBV5-1 and TRBJ2-5; the D gene is possibly TRBD2 (5 bases). The sequenced material came from PBMCs or T cells enriched from blood (not recorded which). In nucleotides, the CDR3 is TGCGCCAGCAGCTTGTCTGGCGGGGAGACCCAGTACTTC. Translating gives CASSLSGGETQYF.